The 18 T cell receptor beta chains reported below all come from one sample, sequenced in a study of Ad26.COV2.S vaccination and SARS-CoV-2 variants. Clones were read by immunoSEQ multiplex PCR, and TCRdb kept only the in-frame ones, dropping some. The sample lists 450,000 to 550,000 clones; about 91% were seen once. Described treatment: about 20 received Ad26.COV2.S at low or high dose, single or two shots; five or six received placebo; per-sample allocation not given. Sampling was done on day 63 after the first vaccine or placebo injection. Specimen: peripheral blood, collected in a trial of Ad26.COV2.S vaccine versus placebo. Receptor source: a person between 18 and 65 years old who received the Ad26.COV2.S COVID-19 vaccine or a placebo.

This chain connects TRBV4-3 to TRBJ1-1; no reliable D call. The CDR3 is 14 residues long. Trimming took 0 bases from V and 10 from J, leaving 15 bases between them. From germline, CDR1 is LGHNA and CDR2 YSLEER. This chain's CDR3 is CASSQDLAPSRAFF. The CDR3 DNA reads TGCGCCAGCAGCCAAGATTTGGCACCCTCACGAGCTTTCTTT.

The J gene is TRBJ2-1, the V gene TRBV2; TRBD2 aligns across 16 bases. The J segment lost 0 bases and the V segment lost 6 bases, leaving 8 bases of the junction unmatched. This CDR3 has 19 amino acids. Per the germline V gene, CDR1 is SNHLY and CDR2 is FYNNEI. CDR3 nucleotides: TGTGCCAGCAGCCCCGGGACTAGCGGGGGGGCCGACTCCTACAATGAGCAGTTCTTC. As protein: CASSPGTSGGADSYNEQFF.

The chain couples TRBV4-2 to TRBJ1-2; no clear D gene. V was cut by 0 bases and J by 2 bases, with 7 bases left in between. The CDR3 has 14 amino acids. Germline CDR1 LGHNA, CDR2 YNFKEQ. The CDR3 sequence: CASSQDTGNYGYTF. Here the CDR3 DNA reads TGTGCCAGCAGCCAAGATACGGGAAACTATGGCTACACCTTC.

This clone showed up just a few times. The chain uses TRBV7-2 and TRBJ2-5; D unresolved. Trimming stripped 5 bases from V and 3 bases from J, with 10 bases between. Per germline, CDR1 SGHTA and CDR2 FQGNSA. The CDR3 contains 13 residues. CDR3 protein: CASSTWWKETQYF. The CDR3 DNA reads TGTGCCAGCAGCACGTGGTGGAAAGAGACCCAGTACTTC.

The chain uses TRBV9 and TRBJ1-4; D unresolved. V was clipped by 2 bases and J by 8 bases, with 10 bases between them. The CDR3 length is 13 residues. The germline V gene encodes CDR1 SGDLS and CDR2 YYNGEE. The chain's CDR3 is CASSVRIGEKLFF. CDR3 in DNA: TGTGCCAGCAGCGTGAGAATCGGAGAAAAACTGTTTTTT. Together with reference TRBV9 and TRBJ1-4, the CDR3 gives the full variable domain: DSGVTQTPKHLITATGQRVTLRCSPRSGDLSVYWYQQSLDQGLQFLIQYYNGEERAKGNILERFSAQQFPDLHSELNLSSLELGDSALYFCASSVRIGEKLFFGSGTQLSVL.

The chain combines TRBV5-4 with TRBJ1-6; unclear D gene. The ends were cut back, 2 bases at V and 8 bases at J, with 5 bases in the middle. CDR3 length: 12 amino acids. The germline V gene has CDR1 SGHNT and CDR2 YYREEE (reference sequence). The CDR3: CASSFADSPLHF. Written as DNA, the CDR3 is TGTGCCAGCAGCTTCGCGGATTCACCCCTCCACTTT.

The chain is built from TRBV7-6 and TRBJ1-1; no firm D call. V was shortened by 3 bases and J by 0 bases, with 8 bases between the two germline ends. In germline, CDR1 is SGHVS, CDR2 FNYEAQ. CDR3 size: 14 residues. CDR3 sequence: CASSFQIMNTEAFF. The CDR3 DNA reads TGTGCCAGCAGCTTTCAGATTATGAACACTGAAGCTTTCTTT.

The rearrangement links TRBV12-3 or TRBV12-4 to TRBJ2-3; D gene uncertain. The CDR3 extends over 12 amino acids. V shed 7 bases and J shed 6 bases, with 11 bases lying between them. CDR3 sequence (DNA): TGTGCCAGCACCCGTGCTGGGGATACGCAGTATTTT. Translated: CASTRAGDTQYF.

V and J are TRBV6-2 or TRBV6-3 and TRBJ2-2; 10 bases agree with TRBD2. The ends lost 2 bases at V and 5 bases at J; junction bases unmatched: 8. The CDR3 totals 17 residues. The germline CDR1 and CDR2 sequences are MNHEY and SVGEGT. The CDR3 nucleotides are TGTGCCAGCAGTTACGAGCGGGGGGGCCATAGGACCGGGGAGCTGTTTTTT. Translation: CASSYERGGHRTGELFF.

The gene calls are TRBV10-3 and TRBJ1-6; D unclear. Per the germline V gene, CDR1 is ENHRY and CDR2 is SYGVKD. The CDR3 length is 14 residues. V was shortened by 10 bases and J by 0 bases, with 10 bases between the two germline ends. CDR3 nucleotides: TGTGCCACATGGACCGACTCCTATAATTCACCCCTCCACTTT. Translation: CATWTDSYNSPLHF.

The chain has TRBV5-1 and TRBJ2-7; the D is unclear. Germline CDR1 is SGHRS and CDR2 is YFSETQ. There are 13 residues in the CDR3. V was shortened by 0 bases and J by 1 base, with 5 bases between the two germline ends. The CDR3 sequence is CASSLEGSYEQYF. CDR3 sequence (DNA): TGCGCCAGCAGCTTGGAAGGTTCCTACGAGCAGTACTTC.

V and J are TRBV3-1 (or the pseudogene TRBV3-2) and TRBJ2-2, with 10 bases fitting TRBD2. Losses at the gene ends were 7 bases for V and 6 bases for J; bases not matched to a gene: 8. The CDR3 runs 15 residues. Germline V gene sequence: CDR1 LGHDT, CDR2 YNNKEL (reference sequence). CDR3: CASNLLAGGAGELFF. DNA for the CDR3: TGTGCCAGCAACCTATTAGCGGGGGGCGCCGGGGAGCTGTTTTTT.

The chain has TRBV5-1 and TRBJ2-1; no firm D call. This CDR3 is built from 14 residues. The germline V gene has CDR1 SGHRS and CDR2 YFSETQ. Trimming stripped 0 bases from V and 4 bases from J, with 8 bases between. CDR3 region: CASSLERDYNEQFF. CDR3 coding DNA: TGCGCCAGCAGCTTGGAAAGGGATTACAATGAGCAGTTCTTC. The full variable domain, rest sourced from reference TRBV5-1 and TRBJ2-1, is KAGVTQTPRYLIKTRGQQVTLSCSPISGHRSVSWYQQTPGQGLQFLFEYFSETQRNKGNFPGRFSGRQFSNSRSEMNVSTLELGDSALYLCASSLERDYNEQFFGPGTRLTVL.

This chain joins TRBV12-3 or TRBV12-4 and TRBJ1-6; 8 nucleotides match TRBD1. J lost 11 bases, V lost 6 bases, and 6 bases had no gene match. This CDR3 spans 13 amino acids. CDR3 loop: CASRRQGMTPLHF. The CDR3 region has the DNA TGTGCCAGCAGACGACAGGGGATGACACCCCTCCACTTT.

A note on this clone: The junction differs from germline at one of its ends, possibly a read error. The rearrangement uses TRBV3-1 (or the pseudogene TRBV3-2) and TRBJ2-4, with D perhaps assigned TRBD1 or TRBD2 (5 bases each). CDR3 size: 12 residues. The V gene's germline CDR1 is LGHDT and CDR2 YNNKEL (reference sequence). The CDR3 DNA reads TGTGCCAGCAGCCAAGCAGGGTTCCGACTATCCTTC. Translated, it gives CASSQAGFRLSF.

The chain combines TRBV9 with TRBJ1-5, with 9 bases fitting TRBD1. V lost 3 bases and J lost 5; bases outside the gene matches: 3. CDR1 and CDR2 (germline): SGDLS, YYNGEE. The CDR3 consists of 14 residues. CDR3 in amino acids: CASSDRGQDQPQHF. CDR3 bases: TGTGCCAGCAGCGACAGGGGGCAGGATCAGCCCCAGCATTTT. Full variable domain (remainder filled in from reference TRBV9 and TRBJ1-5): DSGVTQTPKHLITATGQRVTLRCSPRSGDLSVYWYQQSLDQGLQFLIQYYNGEERAKGNILERFSAQQFPDLHSELNLSSLELGDSALYFCASSDRGQDQPQHFGDGTRLSIL.

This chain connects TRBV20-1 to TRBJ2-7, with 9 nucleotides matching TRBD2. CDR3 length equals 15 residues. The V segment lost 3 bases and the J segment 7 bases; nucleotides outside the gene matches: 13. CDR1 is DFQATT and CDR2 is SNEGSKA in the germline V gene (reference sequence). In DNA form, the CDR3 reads TGCAGTGCTAGTCCCGAGGCGGGGGGGCCGTGGGAGCAGTACTTC. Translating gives CSASPEAGGPWEQYF.

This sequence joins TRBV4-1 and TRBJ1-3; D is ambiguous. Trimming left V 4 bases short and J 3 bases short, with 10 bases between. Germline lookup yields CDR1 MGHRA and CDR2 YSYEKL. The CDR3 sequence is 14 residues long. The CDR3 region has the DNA TGCGCCAGCAGCCGTACCTCCAATGGAAACACCATATATTTT. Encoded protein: CASSRTSNGNTIYF.